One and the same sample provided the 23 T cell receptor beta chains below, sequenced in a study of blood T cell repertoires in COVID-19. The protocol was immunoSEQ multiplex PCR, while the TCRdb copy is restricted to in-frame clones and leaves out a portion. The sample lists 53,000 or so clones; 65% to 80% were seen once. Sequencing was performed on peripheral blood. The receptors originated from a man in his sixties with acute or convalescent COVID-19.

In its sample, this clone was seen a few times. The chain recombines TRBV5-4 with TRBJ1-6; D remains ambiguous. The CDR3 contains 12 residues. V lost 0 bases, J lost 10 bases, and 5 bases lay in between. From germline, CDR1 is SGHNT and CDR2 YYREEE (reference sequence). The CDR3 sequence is CASSLEESPLHF. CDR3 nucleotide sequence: TGTGCCAGCAGCTTGGAAGAGTCACCCCTCCACTTT.

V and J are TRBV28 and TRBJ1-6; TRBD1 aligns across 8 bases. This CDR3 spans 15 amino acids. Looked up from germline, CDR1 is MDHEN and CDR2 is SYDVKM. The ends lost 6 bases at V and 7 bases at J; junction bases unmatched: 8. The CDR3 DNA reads TGTGCCAGCAGGATTCAGGGGGCGGGGAATTCACCCCTCCACTTT. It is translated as CASRIQGAGNSPLHF.

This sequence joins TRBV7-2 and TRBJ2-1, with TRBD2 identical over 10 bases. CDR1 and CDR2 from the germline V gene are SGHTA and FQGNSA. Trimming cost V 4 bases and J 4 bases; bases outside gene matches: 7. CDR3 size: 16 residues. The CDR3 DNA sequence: TGTGCCAGCAGCTCGACAGCGGGAGGGCATTACAATGAGCAGTTCTTC. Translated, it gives CASSSTAGGHYNEQFF.

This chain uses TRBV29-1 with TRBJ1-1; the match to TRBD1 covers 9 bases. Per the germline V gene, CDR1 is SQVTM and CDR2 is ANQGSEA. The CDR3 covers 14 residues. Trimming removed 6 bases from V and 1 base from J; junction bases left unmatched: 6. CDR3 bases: TGCAGCGTGGAACCGGGACAGGGGAACACTGAAGCTTTCTTT. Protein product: CSVEPGQGNTEAFF.

CDR3 nucleotide sequence: TGTGCCAGCAGCCAAGAAAGGAAGACACGGTACACCGGGGAGCTGTTTTTT. Amino acids: CASSQERKTRYTGELFF. This chain uses TRBV14 with TRBJ2-2; D remains unclear. Germline V gene data show CDR1 as SGHDN and CDR2 as FVKESK. CDR3 length: 17 amino acids. Deletions cut 0 bases from V and 3 bases from J, with 14 bases between.

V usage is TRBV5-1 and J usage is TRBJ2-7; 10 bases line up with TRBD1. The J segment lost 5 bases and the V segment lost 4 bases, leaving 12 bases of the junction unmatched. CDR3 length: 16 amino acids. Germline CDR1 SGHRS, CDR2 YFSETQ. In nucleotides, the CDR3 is TGCGCCAGCAGCGCACAGCCGGGACAGGGGATCCACGAGCAGTACTTC. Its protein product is CASSAQPGQGIHEQYF.

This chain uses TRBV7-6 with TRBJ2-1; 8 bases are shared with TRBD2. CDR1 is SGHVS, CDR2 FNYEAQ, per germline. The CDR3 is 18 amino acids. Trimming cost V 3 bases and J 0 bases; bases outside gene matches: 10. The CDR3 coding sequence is TGTGCCAGCAGCTTTGGTCTAGCGGGTGGGAGCTCCTACAATGAGCAGTTCTTC. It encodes CASSFGLAGGSSYNEQFF.

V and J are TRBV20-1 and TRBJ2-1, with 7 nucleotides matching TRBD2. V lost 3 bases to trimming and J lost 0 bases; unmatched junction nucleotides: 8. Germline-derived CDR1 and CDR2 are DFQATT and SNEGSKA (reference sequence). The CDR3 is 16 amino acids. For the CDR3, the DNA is TGCAGTGCTAGTGCGGGAGAAACAAGCTCCTACAATGAGCAGTTCTTC. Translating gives CSASAGETSSYNEQFF.

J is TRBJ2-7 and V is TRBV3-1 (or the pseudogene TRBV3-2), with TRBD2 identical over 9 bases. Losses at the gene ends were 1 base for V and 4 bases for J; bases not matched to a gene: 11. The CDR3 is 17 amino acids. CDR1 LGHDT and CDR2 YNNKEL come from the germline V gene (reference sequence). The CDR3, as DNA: TGTGCCAGCAGCCAAGTTATCGGCGGGAGGGCTGCGTACGAGCAGTACTTC. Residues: CASSQVIGGRAAYEQYF.

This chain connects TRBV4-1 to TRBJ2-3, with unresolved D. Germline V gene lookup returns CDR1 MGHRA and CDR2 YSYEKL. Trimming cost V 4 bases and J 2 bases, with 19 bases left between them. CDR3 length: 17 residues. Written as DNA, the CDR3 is TGCGCCAGCAGCCCCCCTCCAGGCCCAAAAAACACAGATACGCAGTATTTT. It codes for CASSPPPGPKNTDTQYF.

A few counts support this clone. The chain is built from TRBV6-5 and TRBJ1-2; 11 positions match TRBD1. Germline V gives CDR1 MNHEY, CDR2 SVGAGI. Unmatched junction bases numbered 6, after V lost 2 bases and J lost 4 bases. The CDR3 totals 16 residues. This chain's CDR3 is CASSYTRTGGAYGYTF. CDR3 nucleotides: TGTGCCAGCAGTTACACACGGACAGGGGGCGCCTATGGCTACACCTTC.

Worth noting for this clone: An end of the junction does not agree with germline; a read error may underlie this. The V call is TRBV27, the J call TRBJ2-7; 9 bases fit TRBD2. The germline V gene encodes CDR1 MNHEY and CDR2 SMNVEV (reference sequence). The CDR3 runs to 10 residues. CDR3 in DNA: TGTGCCAGCAGTAGGGGGCGGGAGGGCTTC. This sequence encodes CASSRGREGF.

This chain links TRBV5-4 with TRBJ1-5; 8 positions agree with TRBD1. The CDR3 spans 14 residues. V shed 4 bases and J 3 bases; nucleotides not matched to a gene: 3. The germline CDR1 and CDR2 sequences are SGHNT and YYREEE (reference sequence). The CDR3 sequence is CASSVQGVNQPQHF. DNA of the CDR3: TGTGCCAGCAGCGTACAGGGGGTCAATCAGCCCCAGCATTTT.

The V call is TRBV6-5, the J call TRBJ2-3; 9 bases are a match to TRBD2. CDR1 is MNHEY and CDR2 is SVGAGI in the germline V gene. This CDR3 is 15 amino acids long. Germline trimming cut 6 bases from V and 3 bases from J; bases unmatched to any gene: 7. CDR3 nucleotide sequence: TGTGCCAGCAGGCGACCGGGACTAGCTACAGATACGCAGTATTTT. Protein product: CASRRPGLATDTQYF.

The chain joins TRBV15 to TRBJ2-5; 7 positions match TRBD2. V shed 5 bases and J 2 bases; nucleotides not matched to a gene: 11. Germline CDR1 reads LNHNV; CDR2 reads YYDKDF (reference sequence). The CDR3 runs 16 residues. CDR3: CATSAITEAGQETQYF. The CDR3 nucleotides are TGTGCCACCAGCGCCATAACTGAAGCGGGACAAGAGACCCAGTACTTC.

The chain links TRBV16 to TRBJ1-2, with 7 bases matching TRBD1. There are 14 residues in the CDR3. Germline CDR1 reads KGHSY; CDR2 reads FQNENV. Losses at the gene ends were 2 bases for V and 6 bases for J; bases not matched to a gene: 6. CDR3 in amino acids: CASSQGTDVHGYTF. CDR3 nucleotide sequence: TGTGCCAGCAGCCAAGGGACAGACGTCCATGGCTACACCTTC.

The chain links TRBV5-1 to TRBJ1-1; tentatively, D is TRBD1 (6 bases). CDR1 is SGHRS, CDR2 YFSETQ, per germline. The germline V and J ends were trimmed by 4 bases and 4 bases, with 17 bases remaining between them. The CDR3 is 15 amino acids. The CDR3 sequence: CASSPGTRSGTEAFF. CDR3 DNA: TGCGCCAGCAGCCCCGGGACACGGTCGGGCACTGAAGCTTTCTTT.

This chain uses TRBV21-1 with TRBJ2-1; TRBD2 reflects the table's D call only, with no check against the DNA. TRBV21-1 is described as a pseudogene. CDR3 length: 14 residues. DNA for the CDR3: TGTGCCCAACCATCTAGCGACCGGAAAGATGAGCAGTTCTTC. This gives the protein CAQPSSDRKDEQFF.

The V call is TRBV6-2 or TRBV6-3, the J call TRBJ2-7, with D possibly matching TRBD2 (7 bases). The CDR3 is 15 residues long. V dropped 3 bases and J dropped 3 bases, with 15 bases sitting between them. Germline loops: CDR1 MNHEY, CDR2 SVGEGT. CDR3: CASSYGGGAGYEQYF. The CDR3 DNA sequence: TGTGCCAGCAGTTATGGTGGGGGGGCAGGCTACGAGCAGTACTTC.

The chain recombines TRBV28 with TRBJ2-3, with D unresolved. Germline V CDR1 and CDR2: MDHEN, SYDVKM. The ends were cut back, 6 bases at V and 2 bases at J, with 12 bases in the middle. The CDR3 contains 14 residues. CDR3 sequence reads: CASSELPLTDTQYF. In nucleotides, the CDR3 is TGTGCCAGCAGCGAGTTACCCCTCACAGATACGCAGTATTTT.

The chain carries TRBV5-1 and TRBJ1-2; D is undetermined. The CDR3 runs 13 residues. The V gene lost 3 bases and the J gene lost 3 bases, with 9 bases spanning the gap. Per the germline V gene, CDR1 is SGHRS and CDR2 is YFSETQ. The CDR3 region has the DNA TGCGCCAGCAGCTCGGGATTTTACTATGGCTACACCTTC. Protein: CASSSGFYYGYTF. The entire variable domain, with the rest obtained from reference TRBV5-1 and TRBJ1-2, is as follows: KAGVTQTPRYLIKTRGQQVTLSCSPISGHRSVSWYQQTPGQGLQFLFEYFSETQRNKGNFPGRFSGRQFSNSRSEMNVSTLELGDSALYLCASSSGFYYGYTFGSGTRLTVV.

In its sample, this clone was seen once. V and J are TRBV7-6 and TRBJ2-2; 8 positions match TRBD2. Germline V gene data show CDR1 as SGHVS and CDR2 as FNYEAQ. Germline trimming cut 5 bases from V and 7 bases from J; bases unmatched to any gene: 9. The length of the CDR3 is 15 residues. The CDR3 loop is CASSGTSSLGGELFF. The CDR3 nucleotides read TGTGCCAGCAGCGGGACTAGTTCATTGGGCGGGGAGCTGTTTTTT. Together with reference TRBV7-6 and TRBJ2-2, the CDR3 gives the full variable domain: GAGVSQSPRYKVTKRGQDVALRCDPISGHVSLYWYRQALGQGPEFLTYFNYEAQQDKSGLPNDRFSAERPEGSISTLTIQRTEQRDSAMYRCASSGTSSLGGELFFGEGSRLTVL.

In DNA form, the CDR3 reads TGTGCCAGCTCACCAATGACTGGACAGGGTCGGGAGACCCAGTACTTC. Translated: CASSPMTGQGRETQYF. The V and J genes are TRBV18 and TRBJ2-5, with 8 bases matching TRBD1. This CDR3 contains 16 residues. Germline lookup yields CDR1 KGHSH and CDR2 LQKENI. V lost 2 bases and J lost 5; bases outside the gene matches: 10. Supplemented by reference TRBV18 and TRBJ2-5, the full variable domain reads NAGVMQNPRHLVRRRGQEARLRCSPMKGHSHVYWYRQLPEEGLKFMVYLQKENIIDESGMPKERFSAEFPKEGPSILRIQQVVRGDSAAYFCASSPMTGQGRETQYFGPGTRLLVL.